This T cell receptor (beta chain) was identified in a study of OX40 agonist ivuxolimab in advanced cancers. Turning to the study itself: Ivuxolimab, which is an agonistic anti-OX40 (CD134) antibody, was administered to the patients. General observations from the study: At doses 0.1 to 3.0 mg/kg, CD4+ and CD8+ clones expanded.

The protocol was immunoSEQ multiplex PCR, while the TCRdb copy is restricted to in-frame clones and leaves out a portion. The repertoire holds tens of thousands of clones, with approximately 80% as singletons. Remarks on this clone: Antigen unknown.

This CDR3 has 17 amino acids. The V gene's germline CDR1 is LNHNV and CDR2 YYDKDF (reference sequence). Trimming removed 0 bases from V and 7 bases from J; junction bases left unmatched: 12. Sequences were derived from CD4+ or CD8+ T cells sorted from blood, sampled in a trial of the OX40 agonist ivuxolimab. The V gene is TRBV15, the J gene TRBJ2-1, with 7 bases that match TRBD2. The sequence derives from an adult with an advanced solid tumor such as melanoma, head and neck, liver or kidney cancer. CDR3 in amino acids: CATSRDGTSAGTNEQFF. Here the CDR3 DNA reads TGTGCCACCAGCAGAGATGGCACTAGCGCTGGTACGAATGAGCAGTTCTTC.